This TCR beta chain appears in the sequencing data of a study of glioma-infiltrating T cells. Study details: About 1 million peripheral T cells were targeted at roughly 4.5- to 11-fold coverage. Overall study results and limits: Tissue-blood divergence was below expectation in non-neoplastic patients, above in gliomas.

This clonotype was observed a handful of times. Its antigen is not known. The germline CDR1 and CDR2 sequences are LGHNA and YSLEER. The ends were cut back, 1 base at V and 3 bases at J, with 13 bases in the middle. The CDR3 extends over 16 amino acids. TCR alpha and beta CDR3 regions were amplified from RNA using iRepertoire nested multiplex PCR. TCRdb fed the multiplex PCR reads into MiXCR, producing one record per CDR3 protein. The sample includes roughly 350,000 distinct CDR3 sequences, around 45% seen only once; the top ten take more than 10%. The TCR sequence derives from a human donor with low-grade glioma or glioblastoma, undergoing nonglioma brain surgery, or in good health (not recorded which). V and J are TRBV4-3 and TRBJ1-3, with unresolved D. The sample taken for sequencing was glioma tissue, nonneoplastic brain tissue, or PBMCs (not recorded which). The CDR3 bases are TGCGCCAGCAGCCAAGTGCGGGAAGAGGGTGGAAACACCATATATTTT. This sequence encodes CASSQVREEGGNTIYF.